This T cell receptor (beta chain) was captured by sequencing in a study of molecular identifiers for immune sequencing clone quantification. This clonotype occurred many times. Its specificity is unknown. TCRdb reanalysed the PCR reads using MiXCR and keeps one entry per CDR3 protein. The sample includes 50,000 to 65,000 distinct CDR3 sequences, about 23% of them seen just once. Libraries for naive CD8 T cells, which were made from about 20,000 to 1,000,000 sorted cells, drew on 10%, 30% or 50% of the RNA. Findings of the study overall: Clones above 20 RNA copies contained over 98% of effector molecules but under 1% of naive ones.

The CDR3 runs to 15 residues. The ends lost 4 bases at V and 7 bases at J; junction bases unmatched: 8. Per germline, CDR1 LNHDA and CDR2 SQIVND (reference sequence). The material sequenced was naive CD8+ T cells from blood, with Jurkat cell RNA spiked in. Subset given: FACS-sorted CD8+CD4-CCR7+CD45RA+ naive T cells. The chain recombines TRBV19 with TRBJ1-5; TRBD1 matches 9 bases. The receptor's source is a human donor in good health. Some libraries in this study had Jurkat cell RNA spiked in. The CDR3 protein is CASSTLQGAEQPQHF. The CDR3 coding sequence is TGTGCCAGTAGTACCTTACAGGGGGCAGAGCAGCCCCAGCATTTT.